One and the same sample provided the 10 T cell receptor beta chains below, sequenced in a study of T cell repertoires in cytomegalovirus infection (dated by TCRdb to between 2017 and 2020). Sequencing was performed on an Illumina HiSeq 1500. In-frame beta chains were kept once TCRdb had trimmed the public reads at Q25 with fastp and called clones with MiXCR. For every CDR3 protein sequence, its rows merge into one entry that carries the most common genes and DNA. This sample holds roughly 500,000 distinct CDR3 sequences; 15% to 20% were observed only once. About 24% of the sample is in the top ten clones. What was sequenced was CD8+ T cells from PBMCs. These receptor sequences come from a human donor in good health (CMV status not recorded). Some clones in this sample may be carry-over from other donors' samples.

In this sample, this clonotype turned up many times. V and J are TRBV6-2 or TRBV6-3 and TRBJ2-7; D perhaps matches TRBD2 (6 bases). The CDR3 is made up of 15 amino acids. V was trimmed by 4 bases and J by 3 bases, leaving 16 bases between them. The germline V gene encodes CDR1 MNHEY and CDR2 SVGEGT. The CDR3 region is CASSSRDSGNYEQYF. In DNA form, the CDR3 reads TGTGCCAGCAGTTCGCGGGACTCAGGAAACTACGAGCAGTACTTC.

About this clonotype: The conserved final phenylalanine or tryptophan is absent from the CDR3, which likely points to a read error. The DNA is omitted, as the CDR3 cannot be located on it reliably, and the CDR3 follows TCRdb's listing. The chain combines TRBV7-3 with TRBJ2-1; the table gives TRBD1 as D, unverified against the DNA. The CDR3 totals 12 residues, both ends included. CDR1 and CDR2 (germline): SGHTA, FQGTGA. The CDR3 reads CASSNRGDRLVL.

This clonotype was found many times. The chain links TRBV11-2 to TRBJ1-1; TRBD1 is a possible D gene (6 bases). Looked up from germline, CDR1 is SGHAT and CDR2 is FQNNGV. CDR3 length equals 14 residues. V lost 8 bases to trimming and J lost 5 bases, with 18 bases between them. CDR3 bases: TGTGCCAGCGCTTTGCCGGGGGCGAGGACTGAAGCTTTCTTT. Translation: CASALPGARTEAFF.

This clonotype has ten or more counts. The V gene is TRBV11-2, the J gene TRBJ1-5; D perhaps matches TRBD1 (5 bases). CDR3 size: 15 residues. V was trimmed by 0 bases and J by 5 bases, leaving 11 bases between them. The germline gives CDR1 SGHAT, CDR2 FQNNGV. The CDR3 loop reads CASSLDRVGHQPQHF. For the CDR3, the DNA is TGTGCCAGCAGCTTAGACAGGGTCGGTCATCAGCCCCAGCATTTT.

As regards this clonotype: A much more abundant neighbour one base away suggests this may be a read error. The V call is TRBV4-1, the J call TRBJ1-5; D gene unclear. This CDR3 is 15 amino acids long. Per the germline V gene, CDR1 is MGHRA and CDR2 is YSYEKL. This CDR3 is CASSQDLRSNQPPHF. CDR3 DNA: TGCGCCAGCAGCCAAGATCTCCGTAGCAATCAGCCCCCGCATTTT.

This clonotype was seen many times. The chain joins TRBV2 to TRBJ2-5; TRBD1 aligns across 12 bases. Germline assignment: CDR1 SNHLY and CDR2 FYNNEI. This CDR3 spans 20 amino acids. Trimming cost V 2 bases and J 4 bases; bases outside gene matches: 17. The CDR3 DNA is TGTGCCAGCAGTGAACCATGGGAAGGGACAGGGGGCTTAAGGTCAGAGACCCAGTACTTC. As protein: CASSEPWEGTGGLRSETQYF.

The rearrangement uses TRBV29-1 and TRBJ1-2; D is possibly TRBD1 (6 bases). Deletions cut 4 bases from V and 6 bases from J, with 9 bases between. Per the germline V gene, CDR1 is SQVTM and CDR2 is ANQGSEA. There are 11 residues in the CDR3. CDR3 in DNA: TGCAGCGTTGGGACAGAAGATGGCTACACCTTC. This encodes CSVGTEDGYTF. Together with reference TRBV29-1 and TRBJ1-2, the CDR3 gives the full variable domain: SAVISQKPSRDICQRGTSLTIQCQVDSQVTMMFWYRQQPGQSLTLIATANQGSEATYESGFVIDKFPISRPNLTFSTLTVSNMSPEDSSIYLCSVGTEDGYTFGSGTRLTVV.

The sample holds many counts of this clonotype. The CDR3: CASSPRDRAGELFF. CDR3 in DNA: TGTGCCAGCAGCCCTCGGGACAGGGCCGGGGAGCTGTTTTTT. This sequence joins TRBV7-9 and TRBJ2-2, with 9 bases that match TRBD1. Germline values: CDR1 SEHNR, CDR2 FQNEAQ (reference sequence). V shed 5 bases and J 6 bases; nucleotides not matched to a gene: 4. The CDR3 has 14 residues.

This clonotype was detected ten times or more. This chain links TRBV12-3 or TRBV12-4 with TRBJ1-4, with D unclear. V shed 2 bases and J shed 0 bases, with 13 bases lying between them. This CDR3 is built from 17 residues. The CDR3 DNA reads TGTGCCAGCAGTTTATATCTATTACCCGCAACTAATGAAAAACTGTTTTTT. Protein: CASSLYLLPATNEKLFF.

Many counts were recorded for this clonotype. The chain carries TRBV11-3 and TRBJ2-1; 10 nucleotides match TRBD2. The CDR3 consists of 19 residues. J lost 0 bases, V lost 2 bases, and 10 bases had no gene match. Per germline, CDR1 SGHNT and CDR2 YENEEA. The CDR3 loop is CASSLRFSSGSSSYNEQFF. CDR3 DNA sequence: TGTGCCAGCAGCTTAAGATTTTCTAGCGGGAGTTCCTCCTACAATGAGCAGTTCTTC.